This entry describes one TCR beta chain. This sample was included in a study of blood T cell repertoires in COVID-19. On the study more broadly: Samples representing acute and convalescent COVID-19 were sourced from the United States, Italy and Spain. In each case, the material was cDNA or gDNA derived from T cells, B-cell-depleted T cells, or PBMCs.

Original processing methods: Amplified reference gene primers provided the basis for estimating nucleated cell counts. The assay was immunoSEQ multiplex PCR, and TCRdb's table has in-frame clones only and misses some. That table is the source of V, J and clone size, and D and trimming were worked out from the DNA. The sample includes about 130,000 clones, around 87% of them seen just once. Germline V lookup: CDR1 KGHDR, CDR2 SFDVKD. This CDR3 comprises 13 residues. V and J are TRBV24-1 and TRBJ2-2; 7 bases match TRBD2. This receptor was taken from a woman aged 60-75 years with acute or convalescent COVID-19. The sequenced material came from peripheral blood. CDR3 sequence reads: CASGRQGSGELFF. CDR3 in DNA: TGTGCTTCCGGGAGGCAGGGTAGCGGGGAGCTGTTTTTT.